The T cell receptor (beta chain) described here comes from a study of blood T cells in healthy people across ages. Background on the study: The capture of about one barcoded beta molecule per two T cells was achieved by template switching.

At least 7 million PBMCs were isolated per sample. The second PCR ran about 6 to 11 cycles with a sample-barcoded 5' primer and J-beta primers. Each cDNA molecule was tagged by a template-switch adaptor that had 12 random nucleotides. Every sample returned 3 million or more CDR3-containing paired-end reads. TCRdb reprocessed the 5' RACE reads with MiXCR, giving one entry per CDR3 protein. The sample lists 780,000 or so distinct CDR3 sequences, 40% to 65% seen once, with about 42% in the top ten. The sequenced material came from blood. The receptor's source is a man older than 75 in good health.

The CDR3 sequence: CASRNQPQHF. CDR3 sequence (DNA): TGTGCCAGCCGCAATCAGCCCCAGCATTTT. The chain employs TRBV28 and TRBJ1-5; unclear D gene. CDR3 length: 10 amino acids. From germline, CDR1 is MDHEN and CDR2 SYDVKM. V was pared by 8 bases and J by 2 bases, with 1 base between.